This T cell receptor (beta chain) was recorded in a study of cytomegalovirus exposure and HLA in healthy donors. The study, taken as a whole, reports: For cytomegalovirus status, the classifier reportedly gave diagnoses with high specificity and sensitivity. The dataset shows that most TCR sequences were rare, while some public TCRs occurred in many donors.

Separate from the roughly 610-subject first cohort, the roughly 120-subject validation cohort was the one that the donors belonged to. As to this clone: Its antigen remains unidentified.

Assay: immunoSEQ multiplex PCR; the TCRdb copy retains only in-frame clones and omits some. Among about 160,000 clones listed, roughly nine tenths were seen once. The receptor was isolated from a woman aged 25 to 39 in good health and CMV-seronegative. The sample was PBMCs.

The CDR3 sequence: CASSGGHPRTYEQYF. The CDR3 region has the DNA TGTGCCAGCAGCGGTGGACATCCGAGGACCTACGAGCAGTACTTC. J is TRBJ2-7 and V is TRBV5-6; possible D gene TRBD1, 5 bases. Germline CDR1 SGHDT, CDR2 YYEEEE. V gave up 4 bases and J gave up 2 bases, with 16 bases separating them. The CDR3 is 15 amino acids.